Listed here are 21 T cell receptor beta chains from one sample, sequenced in a study of blood T cell repertoires in COVID-19. Produced via immunoSEQ multiplex PCR; TCRdb's table is partial and in-frame only. The sample holds nearly 110,000 clones, roughly 88% seen once. Sequencing was performed on peripheral blood. These receptors were collected from a man aged 45-65 years with active or convalescent COVID-19.

This chain uses TRBV3-1 (or the pseudogene TRBV3-2) with TRBJ2-1, with 9 bases fitting TRBD1. The CDR3 has 14 amino acids. Germline trimming cut 5 bases from V and 8 bases from J; bases unmatched to any gene: 7. Germline V gives CDR1 LGHDT, CDR2 YNNKEL (reference sequence). CDR3 in amino acids: CASSFQQGAHEQFF. The CDR3 coding sequence is TGTGCCAGCAGCTTCCAACAGGGGGCACATGAGCAGTTCTTC.

V gene TRBV19 combines with J gene TRBJ1-1; no clear D. Germline CDR1 is LNHDA and CDR2 is SQIVND (reference sequence). This CDR3 comprises 12 residues. V lost 6 bases to trimming and J lost 1 base, with 6 bases between them. The CDR3, as DNA: TGTGCCAGTAGAACAGCGAACACTGAAGCTTTCTTT. Translated: CASRTANTEAFF.

This clone was counted only a few times. The rearrangement joins TRBV28 to TRBJ1-4; 8 positions agree with TRBD1. Trimming took 6 bases from V and 4 from J; bases not matched to a gene: 19. CDR3 length equals 19 residues. Germline loops: CDR1 MDHEN, CDR2 SYDVKM. CDR3 coding DNA: TGTGCCAGCAGCACTTTACTCTCGGGACAGGCTCAGGTTAATGAAAAACTGTTTTTT. This encodes CASSTLLSGQAQVNEKLFF.

This clone was found a few times. The chain carries TRBV27 and TRBJ2-7, with D perhaps matching TRBD2 (6 bases). Germline-derived CDR1 and CDR2 are MNHEY and SMNVEV (reference sequence). CDR3 length: 14 amino acids. V dropped 5 bases and J dropped 7 bases, with 18 bases sitting between them. Here the CDR3 DNA reads TGTGCCAGCAGTCCCCGGGACTGGCTCGAAGAGCAGTACTTC. Translated: CASSPRDWLEEQYF.

The rearrangement uses TRBV6-5 and TRBJ2-2; 7 positions agree with TRBD1. J lost 0 bases, V lost 6 bases, and 4 bases had no gene match. The length of the CDR3 is 15 residues. Germline CDR1 reads MNHEY; CDR2 reads SVGAGI. CDR3 amino acids: CASRTTGANTGELFF. The CDR3 coding sequence is TGTGCCAGCAGAACTACAGGGGCGAACACCGGGGAGCTGTTTTTT.

CDR3 sequence (DNA): TGTGCCAGCAGCTCGGGGACAGTGCGCTCTGGGGCCAACGTCCTGACTTTC. It encodes CASSSGTVRSGANVLTF. This sequence joins TRBV5-4 and TRBJ2-6, with 7 bases aligning to TRBD1. CDR3 length equals 17 residues. Germline lookup yields CDR1 SGHNT and CDR2 YYREEE (reference sequence). V lost 3 bases and J lost 0; bases outside the gene matches: 6.

This clone was counted only a few times. The rearrangement joins TRBV6-5 to TRBJ1-2; the D gene is possibly TRBD1 (5 bases). The ends were cut back, 6 bases at V and 10 bases at J, with 9 bases in the middle. This CDR3 comprises 10 residues. Germline CDR1 MNHEY, CDR2 SVGAGI. DNA for the CDR3: TGTGCCAGCAGGCAGGGCCTCTACACCTTC. Protein sequence: CASRQGLYTF.

This clone was observed a few times. The V and J genes are TRBV12-3 or TRBV12-4 and TRBJ1-3; D unclear. The V gene lost 7 bases and the J gene lost 10 bases, with 11 bases spanning the gap. This CDR3 contains 11 residues. In DNA, the CDR3 is TGTGCCAGCACACCGACGAGGACCATATATTTT. As protein: CASTPTRTIYF.

The chain is built from TRBV27 and TRBJ1-5, with D possibly being TRBD1 (6 bases). The CDR3 contains 15 residues. Germline-derived CDR1 and CDR2 are MNHEY and SMNVEV (reference sequence). V lost 6 bases to trimming and J lost 5 bases, with 17 bases between them. The CDR3 loop reads CASRGRGGVHQPQHF. The DNA of the CDR3 is TGTGCCAGCAGAGGTAGGGGGGGGGTGCATCAGCCCCAGCATTTT.

The chain couples TRBV7-9 to TRBJ2-3; 9 nucleotides align to TRBD1. Losses at the gene ends were 5 bases for V and 3 bases for J; bases not matched to a gene: 6. The CDR3 has 15 residues. Germline values: CDR1 SEHNR, CDR2 FQNEAQ (reference sequence). CDR3 DNA sequence: TGTGCCAGCAGCGAAAACAGGGGGCAGACAGATACGCAGTATTTT. It codes for CASSENRGQTDTQYF.

The CDR3 DNA reads TGTGCCAGCAGTGGGGACAGGGCATCGATCTACGAGCAGTACTTC. Residues: CASSGDRASIYEQYF. The chain links TRBV2 to TRBJ2-7, with 9 bases fitting TRBD1. CDR1 is SNHLY, CDR2 FYNNEI, per germline. J was trimmed by 3 bases and V by 4 bases; bases with no gene match: 7. The CDR3 totals 15 residues.

The V call is TRBV6-5, the J call TRBJ2-1; tentative D call: TRBD2 (6 bases). Trimming shortened V by 6 bases and J by 0 bases, and 12 bases separated the two germline ends. The CDR3 has 15 amino acids. Per the germline V gene, CDR1 is MNHEY and CDR2 is SVGAGI. CDR3 sequence (DNA): TGTGCCAGCAGCGGTAGCGGAGCCTCCTACAATGAGCAGTTCTTC. This encodes CASSGSGASYNEQFF.

J is TRBJ2-2 and V is TRBV7-8, with TRBD1 as a possible D gene (6 bases). Germline CDR1 SGHVS, CDR2 FQNEAQ. V lost 5 bases and J lost 7, with 14 bases in between. This CDR3 comprises 14 residues. CDR3 nucleotides: TGTGCCAGCAGCCTAAACCAGGGGAACGGGGAGCTGTTTTTT. Translation gives CASSLNQGNGELFF.

The chain couples TRBV9 to TRBJ2-7; weak D call: TRBD1 (6 bases). Germline-derived CDR1 and CDR2 are SGDLS and YYNGEE. The CDR3 has 15 amino acids. Trimming removed 4 bases from V and 0 bases from J, with 14 bases in between. In nucleotides, the CDR3 is TGTGCCAGCAGCATCGGGACACTAAGCTCCTACGAGCAGTACTTC. It translates to CASSIGTLSSYEQYF.

In nucleotides, the CDR3 is TGTGCCAGCAGCTCTGGACTCGCGCTGGGCTACACCTTC. It yields the protein CASSSGLALGYTF. The V call is TRBV2, the J call TRBJ1-2, with unresolved D. Per germline, CDR1 SNHLY and CDR2 FYNNEI. This CDR3 has 13 amino acids. Trimming pared 6 bases from V and 8 bases from J, leaving 16 bases between.

V usage is TRBV7-9 and J usage is TRBJ2-7; D perhaps matches TRBD2 (6 bases). The germline V gene has CDR1 SEHNR and CDR2 FQNEAQ (reference sequence). This CDR3 is 14 amino acids long. V was clipped by 5 bases and J by 1 base, with 12 bases between them. Here the CDR3 reads CASSPGTVSYEQYF. The DNA for the CDR3 is TGTGCCAGCAGCCCCGGGACTGTTTCCTACGAGCAGTACTTC.

The chain has TRBV7-9 and TRBJ2-7, with D possibly TRBD2 on 5 matching bases. Deletions cut 4 bases from V and 3 bases from J, with 10 bases between. From germline, CDR1 is SEHNR and CDR2 FQNEAQ (reference sequence). The CDR3 is 13 residues long. The CDR3 region is CASSSLDFYEQYF. CDR3 bases: TGTGCCAGCAGCTCCCTGGACTTCTACGAGCAGTACTTC. Based on the CDR3 plus reference TRBV7-9 and TRBJ2-7, the full variable domain is DTGVSQNPRHKITKRGQNVTFRCDPISEHNRLYWYRQTLGQGPEFLTYFQNEAQLEKSRLLSDRFSAERPKGSFSTLEIQRTEQGDSAMYLCASSSLDFYEQYFGPGTRLTVT.

In this sample, this clone turned up once. The J gene is TRBJ1-1, the V gene TRBV10-3, with 8 positions matching TRBD1. CDR1 is ENHRY and CDR2 is SYGVKD in the germline V gene. There are 15 residues in the CDR3. The V gene end was trimmed by 4 bases and the J gene end by 3 bases; junction bases not matched to a gene: 7. CDR3 sequence (DNA): TGTGCCATCAGTGGCCGAGGACAGGGAGACACTGAAGCTTTCTTT. It yields the protein CAISGRGQGDTEAFF.

The chain links TRBV7-2 to TRBJ1-3, with D unclear. The CDR3 is made up of 16 amino acids. V was shortened by 5 bases and J by 1 base, with 15 bases between the two germline ends. Germline CDR1 and CDR2: SGHTA and FQGNSA. CDR3 region: CASSPRQVRSGNTIYF. The CDR3 coding sequence is TGTGCCAGCAGCCCTCGTCAAGTTCGGTCTGGAAACACCATATATTTT. The full variable domain, with the rest looked up from reference TRBV7-2 and TRBJ1-3, is GAGVSQSPSNKVTEKGKDVELRCDPISGHTALYWYRQSLGQGLEFLIYFQGNSAPDKSGLPSDRFSAERTGGSVSTLTIQRTQQEDSAVYLCASSPRQVRSGNTIYFGEGSWLTVV.

V is TRBV6-5 and J is TRBJ2-7; TRBD2 might be the D (5 bases). There are 13 residues in the CDR3. Germline CDR1 and CDR2: MNHEY and SVGAGI. The V end lost 6 bases, the J end lost 6 bases, and 15 bases lay between the germline ends. The CDR3 DNA reads TGTGCCAGCAGCCGGGGTCCAAGCGGCGAGCAGTACTTC. Protein product: CASSRGPSGEQYF.

This clone showed up just a few times. This chain links TRBV13 with TRBJ1-5; no reliable D call. The germline V gene has CDR1 PRHDT and CDR2 FYEKMQ (reference sequence). The V gene lost 5 bases and the J gene lost 9 bases, with 14 bases spanning the gap. The CDR3 has 13 residues. The DNA of the CDR3 is TGTGCCAGCAGCCCCCGTCGCGGGTGGCCCCAGCATTTT. Encoded protein: CASSPRRGWPQHF.